This T cell receptor beta chain is from a study of graft-versus-host responses after intestinal transplantation (dated by TCRdb to about 2021). At the level of the whole study: The transplants that recipients got were multivisceral, liver-intestinal, or isolated intestinal. Alloreactive clones were identified by sequencing pre-transplant mixed lymphocyte reaction products and comparing them with unstimulated pre-transplant donor and recipient T cells. A peak of at least 4% donor T cells among recipient peripheral blood mononuclear cells was the definition used for donor T cell macrochimerism. Every recipient was given anti-thymocyte globulin induction, followed by 3 to 4 years of maintenance tacrolimus and steroids. A cohort of about two dozen intestinal transplant recipients, including one retransplant, was enrolled, and a few patients lacking pretransplant specimens were excluded. After intestinal transplantation, graft-versus-host and host-versus-graft alloreactive T cell clones were followed in the graft, circulation and bone marrow using bulk TCR-beta CDR3 sequencing. Samples from a few later patients were sequenced in-house on an Illumina MiSeq with MiXCR processing rather than by the commercial service.

This specimen's time point label, per the study, means: cells obtained before transplantation from donor or recipient. CD3+CD4+ and CD3+CD8+ populations were FACS-sorted from unstimulated pre-transplant donor and recipient cells taken from spleen or lymph nodes. This clone was observed once. The antigen it binds to is not known. Base qualities were left out, and no much larger clone turns up one base away. What the research found in general, with its limitations: Early after transplant, declines in HvG clones were associated with peak levels of circulating GvH clones. Conclusions were limited by the relatively low number and heterogeneity of intestinal transplant patients. GvH clones were detected in recipient bone marrow, and some appeared earlier in ileal mucosa or blood, consistent with an intestinal mucosal origin. High GvH to HvG T cell clonal ratios were observed in the allografts of patients with donor T cell macrochimerism.

The library was produced with the immunoSEQ multiplex PCR assay. For most patients, genomic DNA was isolated with the Qiagen DNeasy Blood and Tissue Kit and sent frozen to Adaptive Biotechnologies for TCR sequencing. High-throughput TCR-beta CDR3 sequencing of genomic DNA from most patients was performed by Adaptive Biotechnologies. In the original analysis: TCR sequencing data were retrieved from Adaptive's ImmunoSEQ software for more than 15 patients, whereas a few other patients were processed with MiXCR and VDJtools. To correct CD4 versus CD8 sorting errors, sequences present in both subsets at a frequency ratio below 5:1 were removed. CDR3 nucleotide sequences shared by donor and recipient were removed because the origin of these sequences could not be assigned. At least 2-fold expansion over unstimulated cells and a minimum CFSE-low frequency of 0.002% (template counts) or 0.001% (read counts) were required for clones to be classified as alloreactive. Mappable clones were those detected in sequenced pre-transplant spleen, lymph node, or MLR CFSE-low populations of the donor or recipient. The cumulative frequency of alloreactive clones was calculated as a percentage of all sequences, weighted by copy number. TCRdb obtained this table from immuneACCESS and retained in-frame rearrangements with V and J assigned. These tables miss some clones; where compared with another copy, unresolved V genes account for less than half of the shortfall, and the remainder is unexplained. V, J and clone size reflect that table, while D and trimming were determined from the DNA. The sample table records approximately 130,000 clones; more than 80% of these occur just once. About 0.16% of the sample rests with the top ten.

The CDR3 covers 16 residues, taking in both the cysteine and the phenylalanine. Only the CDR3 DNA is retained, 48 bases long and in frame from the first base. The germline V end is reduced by 10 bases and the J end by 5 bases; junction bases left unmatched: 15. The chain is made from TRBV6-7 and TRBJ2-2; 8 central bases correspond to TRBD1. TRBV6-7 is an ORF; its function is uncertain. The receptor comes from a human donor who received an intestinal transplant. This material consisted of unstimulated CD4+ T cells sorted from spleen or lymph node cells, taken before intestinal transplant. Read as DNA, the sequence is TGTGCCAATAGTTCCAGGGCAGGGGGCGAAACCGGGGAGCTGTTTTTT. This translates into CANSSRAGGETGELFF.